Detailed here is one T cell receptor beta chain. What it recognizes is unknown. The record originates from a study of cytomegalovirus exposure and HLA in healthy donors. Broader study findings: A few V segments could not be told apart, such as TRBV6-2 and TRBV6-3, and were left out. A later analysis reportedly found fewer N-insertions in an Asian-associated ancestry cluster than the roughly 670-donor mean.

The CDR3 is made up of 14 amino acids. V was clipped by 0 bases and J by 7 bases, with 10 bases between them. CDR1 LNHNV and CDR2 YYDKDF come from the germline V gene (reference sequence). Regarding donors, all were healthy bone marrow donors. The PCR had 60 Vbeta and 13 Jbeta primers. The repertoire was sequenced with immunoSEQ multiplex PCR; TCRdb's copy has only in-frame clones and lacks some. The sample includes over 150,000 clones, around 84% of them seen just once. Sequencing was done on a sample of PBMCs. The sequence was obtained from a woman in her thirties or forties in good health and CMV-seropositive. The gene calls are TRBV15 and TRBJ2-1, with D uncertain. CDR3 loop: CATSRDRTGNEQFF. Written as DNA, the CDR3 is TGTGCCACCAGCAGAGATCGAACGGGTAATGAGCAGTTCTTC. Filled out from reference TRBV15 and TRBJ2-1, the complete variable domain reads DAMVIQNPRYQVTQFGKPVTLSCSQTLNHNVMYWYQQKSSQAPKLLFHYYDKDFNNEADTPDNFQSRRPNTSFCFLDIRSPGLGDTAMYLCATSRDRTGNEQFFGPGTRLTVL.